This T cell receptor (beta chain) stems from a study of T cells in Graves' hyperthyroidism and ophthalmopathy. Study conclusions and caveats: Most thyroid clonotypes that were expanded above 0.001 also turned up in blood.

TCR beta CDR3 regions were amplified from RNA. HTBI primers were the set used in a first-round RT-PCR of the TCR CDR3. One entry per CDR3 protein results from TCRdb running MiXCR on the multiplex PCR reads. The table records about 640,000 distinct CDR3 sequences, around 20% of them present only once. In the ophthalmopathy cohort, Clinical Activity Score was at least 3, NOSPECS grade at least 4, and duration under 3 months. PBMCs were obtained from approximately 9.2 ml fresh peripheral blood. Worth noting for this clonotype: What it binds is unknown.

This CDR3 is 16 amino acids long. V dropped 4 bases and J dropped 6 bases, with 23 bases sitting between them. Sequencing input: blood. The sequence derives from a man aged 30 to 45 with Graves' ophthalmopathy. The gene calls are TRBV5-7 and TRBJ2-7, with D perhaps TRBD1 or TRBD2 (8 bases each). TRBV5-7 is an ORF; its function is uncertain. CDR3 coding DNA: TGTGCCAGCAGCGGATTAGCGGGACAGGATTTTCCCGAGCAGTACTTC. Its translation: CASSGLAGQDFPEQYF.